This T cell receptor beta chain was identified in a study of cytotoxic CD8 clonotypes in ibrutinib-treated CLL. Overall study context: Response sampling came at median approximately a year of treatment, ranging about 6 to 40 months. Study-wide results and limits: Patients had baseline clonality above age-matched healthy donors, and this clonality moved with circulating CD8+ T-cell counts. Clonality increased at ibrutinib response, then returned toward baseline at progression. Timing of sampling differed between sustained-remission and progressing patients.

Clones were sequenced by immunoSEQ multiplex PCR, and TCRdb holds only the in-frame ones, with some missing. The sample yields around 250,000 clones, 70% seen once. This clone has just a few counts. Its antigen is not known. The CDR3 runs to 15 residues. Per the germline V gene, CDR1 is SEHNR and CDR2 is FQNEAQ (reference sequence). The J segment lost 4 bases and the V segment lost 3 bases, leaving 5 bases of the junction unmatched. The origin of this receptor is a human donor with chronic lymphocytic leukemia. V and J are TRBV7-9 and TRBJ2-7; 11 bases are a match to TRBD2. The sequences come from PBMCs, collected after 24 months of ibrutinib treatment. The CDR3 sequence: CASSFTSGSVYEQYF. CDR3 coding DNA: TGTGCCAGCAGCTTCACTAGCGGGAGTGTTTACGAGCAGTACTTC.